The T cell receptor (beta chain) under discussion was sequenced for a study of early T cells in non-severe SARS-CoV-2 infection. At the level of the study: The authors sequenced bulk RNA from unsorted whole blood, leaving chains unpaired.

Separate cDNA molecules each had unique molecular identifiers attached to them. From the 5' RACE reads, TCRdb called clonotypes with MiXCR, one entry per CDR3 protein. The data hold around 77,000 distinct CDR3 sequences, with approximately 14% observed a single time. Study outcomes and limitations: Anti-spike CD8 responses were favored in VDJdb matching, and private and CD4 specificities were missed.

The J segment lost 7 bases and the V segment lost 3 bases, leaving 12 bases of the junction unmatched. Germline V gene data show CDR1 as LNHDA and CDR2 as SQIVND (reference sequence). The CDR3 has 15 amino acids. This clonotype was seen ten or more times. Its antigen is unknown. Sequencing was performed on whole blood, taken at baseline. The chain employs TRBV19 and TRBJ2-7; 7 bases fit TRBD2. The TCR comes from an adult who was a healthcare worker with PCR-confirmed SARS-CoV-2 infection or an uninfected control (not recorded which). In DNA, the CDR3 is TGTGCCAGTAGTATCGAAGCGGGAACCAGAGGGGAGCAGTACTTC. The encoded protein is CASSIEAGTRGEQYF.